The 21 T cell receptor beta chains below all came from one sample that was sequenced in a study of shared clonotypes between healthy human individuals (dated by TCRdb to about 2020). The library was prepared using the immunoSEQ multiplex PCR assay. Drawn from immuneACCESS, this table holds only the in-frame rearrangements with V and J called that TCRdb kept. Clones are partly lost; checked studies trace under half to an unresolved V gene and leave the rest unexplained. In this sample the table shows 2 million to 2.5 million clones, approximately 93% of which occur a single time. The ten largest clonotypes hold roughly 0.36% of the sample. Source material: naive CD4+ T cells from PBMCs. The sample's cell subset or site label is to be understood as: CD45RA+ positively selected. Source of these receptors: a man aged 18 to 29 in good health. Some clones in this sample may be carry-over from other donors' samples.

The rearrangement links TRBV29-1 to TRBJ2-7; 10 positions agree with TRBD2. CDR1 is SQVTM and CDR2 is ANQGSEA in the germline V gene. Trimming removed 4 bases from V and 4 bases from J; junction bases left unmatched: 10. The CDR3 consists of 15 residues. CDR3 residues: CSVAPSGLALYEQYF. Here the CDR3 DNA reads TGCAGCGTTGCACCTTCGGGACTAGCGCTGTACGAGCAGTACTTC.

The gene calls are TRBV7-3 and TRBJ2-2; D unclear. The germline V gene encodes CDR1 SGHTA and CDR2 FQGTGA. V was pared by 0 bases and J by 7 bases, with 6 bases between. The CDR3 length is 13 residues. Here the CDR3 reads CASSLTQVGELFF. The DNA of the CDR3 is TGTGCCAGCAGCTTAACCCAGGTCGGGGAGCTGTTTTTT. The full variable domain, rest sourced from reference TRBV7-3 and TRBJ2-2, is GAGVSQTPSNKVTEKGKYVELRCDPISGHTALYWYRQSLGQGPEFLIYFQGTGAADDSGLPNDRFFAVRPEGSVSTLKIQRTERGDSAVYLCASSLTQVGELFFGEGSRLTVL.

Here the CDR3 reads CASSETGSSPLHF. The CDR3 region has the DNA TGTGCCAGCTCAGAGACAGGGAGTTCACCCCTCCACTTT. The chain recombines TRBV18 with TRBJ1-6; 7 bases line up with TRBD1. This CDR3 is 13 amino acids long. The J segment lost 9 bases and the V segment lost 5 bases, leaving 4 bases of the junction unmatched. In germline, CDR1 is KGHSH, CDR2 LQKENI.

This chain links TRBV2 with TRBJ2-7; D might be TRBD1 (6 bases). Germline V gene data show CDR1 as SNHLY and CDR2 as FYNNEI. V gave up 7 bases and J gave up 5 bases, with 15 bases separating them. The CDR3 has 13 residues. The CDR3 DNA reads TGTGCCAGCACCGATTACAGGGCACACGAGCAGTACTTC. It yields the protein CASTDYRAHEQYF.

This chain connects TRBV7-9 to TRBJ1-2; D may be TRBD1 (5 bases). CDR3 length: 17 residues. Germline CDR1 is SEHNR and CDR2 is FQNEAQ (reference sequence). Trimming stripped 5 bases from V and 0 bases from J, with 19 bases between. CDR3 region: CASSSTNAGGANYGYTF. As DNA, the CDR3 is TGTGCCAGCAGCAGCACCAATGCAGGAGGGGCTAACTATGGCTACACCTTC.

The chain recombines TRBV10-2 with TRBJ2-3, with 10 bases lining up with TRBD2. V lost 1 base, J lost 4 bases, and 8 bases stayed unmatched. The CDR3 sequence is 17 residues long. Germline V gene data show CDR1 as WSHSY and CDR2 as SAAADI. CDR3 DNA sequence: TGCGCCAGCAGTGAGTGGGGGGCTAGCGGGAGTCCAGATACGCAGTATTTT. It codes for CASSEWGASGSPDTQYF.

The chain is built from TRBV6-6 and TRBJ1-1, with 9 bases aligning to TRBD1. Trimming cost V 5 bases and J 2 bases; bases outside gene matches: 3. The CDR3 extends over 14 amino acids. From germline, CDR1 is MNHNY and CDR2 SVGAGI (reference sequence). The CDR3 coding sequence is TGTGCCAGCAGTCGAACAGGGGGCAACACTGAAGCTTTCTTT. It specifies CASSRTGGNTEAFF.

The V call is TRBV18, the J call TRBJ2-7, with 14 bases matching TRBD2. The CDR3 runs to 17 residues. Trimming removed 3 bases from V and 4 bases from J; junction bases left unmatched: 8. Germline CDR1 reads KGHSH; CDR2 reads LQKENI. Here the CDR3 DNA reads TGTGCCAGCTCACCTCCGGGACTAGCGGGAGAGTTTTACGAGCAGTACTTC. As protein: CASSPPGLAGEFYEQYF.

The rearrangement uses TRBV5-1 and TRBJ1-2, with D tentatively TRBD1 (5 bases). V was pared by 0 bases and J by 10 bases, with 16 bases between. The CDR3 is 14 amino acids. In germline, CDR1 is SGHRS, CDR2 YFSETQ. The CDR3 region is CASSLGGTVLDYTF. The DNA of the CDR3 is TGCGCCAGCAGCTTGGGAGGGACGGTATTAGACTACACCTTC.

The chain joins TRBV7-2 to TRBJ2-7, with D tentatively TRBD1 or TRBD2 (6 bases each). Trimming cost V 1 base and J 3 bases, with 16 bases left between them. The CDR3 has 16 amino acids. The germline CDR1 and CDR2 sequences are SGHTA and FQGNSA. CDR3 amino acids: CASSLGPAGGGYEQYF. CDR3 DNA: TGTGCCAGCAGCTTAGGTCCGGCCGGGGGCGGCTACGAGCAGTACTTC.

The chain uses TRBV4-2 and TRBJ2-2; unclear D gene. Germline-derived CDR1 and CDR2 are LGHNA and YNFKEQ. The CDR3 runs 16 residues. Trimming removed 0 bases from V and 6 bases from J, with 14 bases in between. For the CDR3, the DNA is TGTGCCAGCAGCCAAGATTTGATTTTAGGGTCCGGGGAGCTGTTTTTT. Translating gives CASSQDLILGSGELFF.

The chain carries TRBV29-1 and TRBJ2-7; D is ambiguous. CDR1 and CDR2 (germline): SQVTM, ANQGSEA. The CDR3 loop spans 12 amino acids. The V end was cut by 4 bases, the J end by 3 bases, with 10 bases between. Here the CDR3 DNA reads TGCAGCGTTGTTCCGGGTGGCTACGAGCAGTACTTC. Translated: CSVVPGGYEQYF.

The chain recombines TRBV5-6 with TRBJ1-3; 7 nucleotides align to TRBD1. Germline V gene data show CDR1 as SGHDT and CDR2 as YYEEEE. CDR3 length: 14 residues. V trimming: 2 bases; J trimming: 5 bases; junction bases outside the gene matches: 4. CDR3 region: CASSLEGGRNTIYF. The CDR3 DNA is TGTGCCAGCAGCTTAGAAGGGGGCAGAAACACCATATATTTT.

In nucleotides, the CDR3 is TGTGCCAGTAGTATAGGAACGACTAGTGATGAGCAGTTCTTC. It codes for CASSIGTTSDEQFF. The rearrangement joins TRBV19 to TRBJ2-1; perhaps TRBD2 as D (6 bases). The V gene lost 1 base and the J gene lost 8 bases, with 12 bases spanning the gap. Germline V gene lookup returns CDR1 LNHDA and CDR2 SQIVND (reference sequence). The CDR3 consists of 14 residues.

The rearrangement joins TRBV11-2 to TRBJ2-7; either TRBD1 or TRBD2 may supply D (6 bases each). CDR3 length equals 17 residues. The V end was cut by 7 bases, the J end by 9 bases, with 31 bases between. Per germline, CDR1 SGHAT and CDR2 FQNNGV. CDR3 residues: CASTLDSGPTRGVRQYF. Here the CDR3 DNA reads TGTGCCAGCACCCTGGACAGCGGACCTACGAGGGGGGTGCGGCAGTACTTC.

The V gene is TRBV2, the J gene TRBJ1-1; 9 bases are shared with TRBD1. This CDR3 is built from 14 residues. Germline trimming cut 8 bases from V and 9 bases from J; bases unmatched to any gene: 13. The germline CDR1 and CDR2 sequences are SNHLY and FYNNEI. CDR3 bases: TGTGCCAGCGCCGGGACAGGGTCGAGTGGGAAAGCTTTCTTT. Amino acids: CASAGTGSSGKAFF.

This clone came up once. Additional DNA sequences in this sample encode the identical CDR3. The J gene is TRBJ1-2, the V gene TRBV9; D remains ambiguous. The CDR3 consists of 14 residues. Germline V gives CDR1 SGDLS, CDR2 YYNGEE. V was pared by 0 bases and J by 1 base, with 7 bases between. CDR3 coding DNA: TGTGCCAGCAGCGTAGTTGGGAGTAACTATGGCTACACCTTC. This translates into CASSVVGSNYGYTF. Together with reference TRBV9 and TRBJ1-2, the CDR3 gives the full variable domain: DSGVTQTPKHLITATGQRVTLRCSPRSGDLSVYWYQQSLDQGLQFLIQYYNGEERAKGNILERFSAQQFPDLHSELNLSSLELGDSALYFCASSVVGSNYGYTFGSGTRLTVV.

The CDR3 region has the DNA TGCGCCAGCAGCCAAGATCCGGCCAGGGTTGGTCAGCCCCAGCATTTT. Translating it yields CASSQDPARVGQPQHF. This chain connects TRBV4-1 to TRBJ1-5; D might be TRBD1 (5 bases). Germline CDR1 reads MGHRA; CDR2 reads YSYEKL. The CDR3 consists of 16 residues. Deletions cut 0 bases from V and 6 bases from J, with 15 bases between.

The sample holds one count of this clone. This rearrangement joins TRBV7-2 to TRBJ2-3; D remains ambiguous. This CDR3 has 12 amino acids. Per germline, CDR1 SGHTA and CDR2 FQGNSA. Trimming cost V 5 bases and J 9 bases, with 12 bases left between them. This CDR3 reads CASSPLPQTQYF. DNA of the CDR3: TGTGCCAGCAGCCCCCTTCCTCAGACGCAGTATTTT.

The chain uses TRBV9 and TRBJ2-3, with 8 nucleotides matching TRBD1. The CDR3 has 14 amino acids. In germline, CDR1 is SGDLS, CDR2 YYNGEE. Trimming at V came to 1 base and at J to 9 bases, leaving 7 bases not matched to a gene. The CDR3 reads CASSVLGRTGTQYF. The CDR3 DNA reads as TGTGCCAGCAGCGTATTGGGGCGGACAGGGACGCAGTATTTT.

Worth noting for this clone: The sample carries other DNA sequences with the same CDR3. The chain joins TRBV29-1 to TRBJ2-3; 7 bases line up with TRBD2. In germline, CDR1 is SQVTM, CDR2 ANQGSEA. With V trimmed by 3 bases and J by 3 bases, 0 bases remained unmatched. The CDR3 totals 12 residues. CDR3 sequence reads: CSVDGGTDTQYF. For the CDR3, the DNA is TGCAGCGTTGACGGGGGGACAGATACGCAGTATTTT.